This T cell receptor beta chain emerged from a study of post-analysis software for immune sequencing data. About the study: Relapsing-remitting, secondary progressive and progressive-relapsing courses of multiple sclerosis were included.

Each TCR beta cDNA library carried unique molecular identifiers. TCRdb used MiXCR to reprocess the PCR reads, holding one entry per CDR3 protein. The sample has 450,000 or so distinct CDR3 sequences, approximately 46% seen once. Regarding this clonotype: The target antigen is unknown.

General observations from the study: Controls had lower frequencies than patients of about 5 TRBV segments, which included TRBV5-6, TRBV5-1 and TRBV20-1. Those with multiple sclerosis, the patient group, showed significantly lower normalized Chao1 diversity than controls.

V lost 6 bases and J lost 7; bases outside the gene matches: 6. This CDR3 has 14 amino acids. Sequenced input: blood. The gene calls are TRBV12-3 or TRBV12-4 and TRBJ1-4, with 9 positions matching TRBD1. This sequence was found in a girl aged 5-17 years with multiple sclerosis. The CDR3 spells CASSRQGVSEKLFF. In DNA form, the CDR3 reads TGTGCCAGCAGCCGACAGGGGGTCAGTGAAAAACTGTTTTTT.